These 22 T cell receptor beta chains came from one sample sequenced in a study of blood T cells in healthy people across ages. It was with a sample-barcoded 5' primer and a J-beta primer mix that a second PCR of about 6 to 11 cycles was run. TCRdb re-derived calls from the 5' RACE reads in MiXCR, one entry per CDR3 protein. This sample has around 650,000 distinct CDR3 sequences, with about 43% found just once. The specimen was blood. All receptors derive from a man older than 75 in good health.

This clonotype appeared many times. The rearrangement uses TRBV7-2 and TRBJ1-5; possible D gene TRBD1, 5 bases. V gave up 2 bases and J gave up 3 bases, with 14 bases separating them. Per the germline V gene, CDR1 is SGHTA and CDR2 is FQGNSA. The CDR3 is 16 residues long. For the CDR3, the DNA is TGTGCCAGCAGCTTAACGGGACGGGGTCCCAATCAGCCCCAGCATTTT. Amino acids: CASSLTGRGPNQPQHF.

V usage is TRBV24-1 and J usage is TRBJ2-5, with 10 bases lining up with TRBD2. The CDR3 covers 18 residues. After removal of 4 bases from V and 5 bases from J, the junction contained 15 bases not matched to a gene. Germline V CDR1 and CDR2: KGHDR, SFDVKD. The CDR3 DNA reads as TGTGCCACCAGTGACCTAACTAAAGGGCGTAGCGGGAGGGAGACCCAGTACTTC. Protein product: CATSDLTKGRSGRETQYF.

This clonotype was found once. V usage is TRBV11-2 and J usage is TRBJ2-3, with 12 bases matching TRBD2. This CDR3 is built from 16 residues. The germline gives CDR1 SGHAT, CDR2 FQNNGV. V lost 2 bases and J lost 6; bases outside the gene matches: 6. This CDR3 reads CASSLTSGRFADTQYF. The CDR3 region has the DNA TGTGCCAGCAGCTTAACTAGCGGGAGGTTCGCGGATACGCAGTATTTT.

This chain's CDR3 is CASSYGQKNTEAFF. The CDR3 DNA is TGTGCCAGCAGTTATGGACAGAAGAACACTGAAGCTTTCTTT. This chain joins TRBV6-2 or TRBV6-3 and TRBJ1-1, with D possibly TRBD1 on 6 matching bases. The germline V gene encodes CDR1 MNHEY and CDR2 SVGEGT. V gave up 3 bases and J gave up 1 base, with 9 bases separating them. The CDR3 has 14 amino acids.

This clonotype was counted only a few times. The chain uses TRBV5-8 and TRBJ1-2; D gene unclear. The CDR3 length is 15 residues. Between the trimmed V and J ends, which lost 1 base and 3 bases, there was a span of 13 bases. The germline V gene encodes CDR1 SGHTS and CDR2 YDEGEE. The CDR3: CASSLRSGMDYGYTF. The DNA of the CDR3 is TGTGCCAGCAGCTTGCGGTCAGGAATGGACTATGGCTACACCTTC. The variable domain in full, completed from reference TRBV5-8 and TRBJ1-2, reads EAGVTQSPTHLIKTRGQQATLRCSPISGHTSVYWYQQALGLGLQFLLWYDEGEERNRGNFPPRFSGRQFPNYSSELNVNALELEDSALYLCASSLRSGMDYGYTFGSGTRLTVV.

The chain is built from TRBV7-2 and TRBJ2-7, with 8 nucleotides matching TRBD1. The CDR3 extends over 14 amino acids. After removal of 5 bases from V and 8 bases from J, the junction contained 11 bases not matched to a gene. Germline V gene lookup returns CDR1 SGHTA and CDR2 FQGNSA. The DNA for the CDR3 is TGTGCCAGCAGCGCCGGACAGGGCCTATCTCAGCAGTACTTC. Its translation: CASSAGQGLSQQYF.

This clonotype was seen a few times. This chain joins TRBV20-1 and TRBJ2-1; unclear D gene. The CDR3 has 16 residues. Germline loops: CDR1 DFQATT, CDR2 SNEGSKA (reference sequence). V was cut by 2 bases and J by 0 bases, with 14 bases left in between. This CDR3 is CSARTQDRSSYNEQFF. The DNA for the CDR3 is TGCAGTGCTAGAACCCAAGACCGGAGCTCCTACAATGAGCAGTTCTTC.

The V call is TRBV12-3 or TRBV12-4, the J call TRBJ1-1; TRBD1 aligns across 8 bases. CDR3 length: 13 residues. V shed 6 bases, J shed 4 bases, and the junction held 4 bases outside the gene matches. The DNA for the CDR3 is TGTGCCAGCAGCCAAGACAGGGGCACTGAAGCTTTCTTT. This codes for CASSQDRGTEAFF.

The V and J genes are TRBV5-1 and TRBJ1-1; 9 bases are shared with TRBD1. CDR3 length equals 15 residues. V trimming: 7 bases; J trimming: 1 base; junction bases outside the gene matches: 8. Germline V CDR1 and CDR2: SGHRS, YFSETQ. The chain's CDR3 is CASGGTGNRNTEAFF. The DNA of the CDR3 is TGCGCCAGCGGGGGGACAGGGAATAGGAACACTGAAGCTTTCTTT.

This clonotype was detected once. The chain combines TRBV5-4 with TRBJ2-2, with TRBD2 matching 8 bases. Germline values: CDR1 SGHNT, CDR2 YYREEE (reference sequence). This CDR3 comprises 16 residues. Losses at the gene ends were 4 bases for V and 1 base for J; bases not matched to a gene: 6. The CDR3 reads CASSPQRGGNTGELFF. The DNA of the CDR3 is TGTGCCAGCAGCCCCCAACGGGGGGGGAACACCGGGGAGCTGTTTTTT.

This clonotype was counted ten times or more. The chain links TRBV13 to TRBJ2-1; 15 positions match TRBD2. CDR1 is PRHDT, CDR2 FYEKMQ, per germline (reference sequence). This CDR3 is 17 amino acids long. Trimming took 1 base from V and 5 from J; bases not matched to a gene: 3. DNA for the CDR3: TGTGCCAGCAGCTTAGTCGGACTAGCGGGAGGGGACAATGAGCAGTTCTTC. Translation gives CASSLVGLAGGDNEQFF.

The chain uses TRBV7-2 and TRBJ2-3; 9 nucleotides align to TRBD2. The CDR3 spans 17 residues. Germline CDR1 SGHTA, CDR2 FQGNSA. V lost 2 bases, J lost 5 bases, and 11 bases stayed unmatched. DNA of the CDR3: TGTGCCAGCAGCTTACCAGGGAGGGCGGGAGGGTTAGATACGCAGTATTTT. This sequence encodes CASSLPGRAGGLDTQYF.

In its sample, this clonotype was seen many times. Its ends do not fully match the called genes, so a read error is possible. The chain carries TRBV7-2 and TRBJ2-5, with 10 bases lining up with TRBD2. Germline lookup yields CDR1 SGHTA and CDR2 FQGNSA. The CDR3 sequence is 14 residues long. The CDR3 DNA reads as TGTGCCAGCAGCCTAGCGGGAGTGAAAGAGACCCAGTACTTC. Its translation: CASSLAGVKETQYF. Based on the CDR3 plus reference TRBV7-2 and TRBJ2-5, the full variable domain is GAGVSQSPSNKVTEKGKDVELRCDPISGHTALYWYRQSLGQGLEFLIYFQGNSAPDKSGLPSDRFSAERTGGSVSTLTIQRTQQEDSAVYLCASSLAGVKETQYFGPGTRLLVL.

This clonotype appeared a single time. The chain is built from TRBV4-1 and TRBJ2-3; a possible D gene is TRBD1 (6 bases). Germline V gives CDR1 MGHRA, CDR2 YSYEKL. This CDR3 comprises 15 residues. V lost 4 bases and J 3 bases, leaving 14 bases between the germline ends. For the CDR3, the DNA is TGCGCCAGCAGCCGGACAGCCCTATTTACAGATACGCAGTATTTT. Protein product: CASSRTALFTDTQYF.

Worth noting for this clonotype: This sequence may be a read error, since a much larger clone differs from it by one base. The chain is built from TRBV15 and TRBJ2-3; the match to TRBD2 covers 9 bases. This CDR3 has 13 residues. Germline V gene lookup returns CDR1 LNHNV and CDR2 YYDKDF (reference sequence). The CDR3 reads CAARTSGTDTQYF. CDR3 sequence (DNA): TGTGCCGCCAGGACTAGCGGCACAGATACGCAGTATTTT.

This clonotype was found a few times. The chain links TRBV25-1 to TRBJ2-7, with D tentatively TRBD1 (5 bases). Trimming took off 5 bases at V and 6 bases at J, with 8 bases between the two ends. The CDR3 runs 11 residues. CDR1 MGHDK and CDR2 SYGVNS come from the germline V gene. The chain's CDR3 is CASSFRVEQYF. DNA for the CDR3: TGTGCCAGCAGTTTCAGGGTCGAGCAGTACTTC.

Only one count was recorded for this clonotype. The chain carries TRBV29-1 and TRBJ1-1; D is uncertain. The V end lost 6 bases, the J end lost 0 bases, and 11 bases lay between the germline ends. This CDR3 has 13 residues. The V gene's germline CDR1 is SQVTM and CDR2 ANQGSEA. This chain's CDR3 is CSVVGPLNTEAFF. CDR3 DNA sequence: TGCAGCGTCGTCGGGCCTTTGAACACTGAAGCTTTCTTT.

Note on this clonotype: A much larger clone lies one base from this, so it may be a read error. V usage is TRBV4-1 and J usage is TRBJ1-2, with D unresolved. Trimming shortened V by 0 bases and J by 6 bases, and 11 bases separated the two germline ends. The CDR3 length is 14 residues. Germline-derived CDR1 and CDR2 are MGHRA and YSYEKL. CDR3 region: CASSQEGAGNGYTF. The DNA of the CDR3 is TGCGCCAGCAGCCAAGAGGGTGCGGGGAATGGCTACACCTTC.

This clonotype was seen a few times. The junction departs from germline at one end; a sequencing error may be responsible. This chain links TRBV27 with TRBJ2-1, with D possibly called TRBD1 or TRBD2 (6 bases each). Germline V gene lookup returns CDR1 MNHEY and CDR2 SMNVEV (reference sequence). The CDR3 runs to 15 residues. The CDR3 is CASSLSGGSHNEQFF. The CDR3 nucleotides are TGTGCCAGCAGTTTATCGGGGGGCTCCCACAATGAGCAGTTCTTC.

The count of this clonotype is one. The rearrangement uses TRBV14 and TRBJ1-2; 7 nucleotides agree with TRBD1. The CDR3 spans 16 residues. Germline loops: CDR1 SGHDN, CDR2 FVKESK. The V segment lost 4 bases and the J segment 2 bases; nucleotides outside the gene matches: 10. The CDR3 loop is CASSRDLGDRNYGYTF. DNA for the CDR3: TGTGCCAGCAGCCGAGATTTAGGGGACAGAAACTATGGCTACACCTTC.

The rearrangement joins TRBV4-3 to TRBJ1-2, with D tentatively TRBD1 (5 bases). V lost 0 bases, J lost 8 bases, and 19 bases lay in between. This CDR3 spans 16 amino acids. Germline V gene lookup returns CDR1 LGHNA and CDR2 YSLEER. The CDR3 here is CASSQDLDGGSSGYTF. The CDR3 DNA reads TGCGCCAGCAGCCAAGATCTTGACGGGGGAAGTTCCGGCTACACCTTC.

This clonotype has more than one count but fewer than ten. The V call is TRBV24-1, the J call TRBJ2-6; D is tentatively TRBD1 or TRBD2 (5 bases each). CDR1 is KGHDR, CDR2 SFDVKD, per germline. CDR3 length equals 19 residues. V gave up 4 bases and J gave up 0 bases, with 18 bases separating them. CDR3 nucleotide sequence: TGTGCCACCAGTGACCCGTCCCGGGACGGTGACTCTGGGGCCAACGTCCTGACTTTC. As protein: CATSDPSRDGDSGANVLTF.